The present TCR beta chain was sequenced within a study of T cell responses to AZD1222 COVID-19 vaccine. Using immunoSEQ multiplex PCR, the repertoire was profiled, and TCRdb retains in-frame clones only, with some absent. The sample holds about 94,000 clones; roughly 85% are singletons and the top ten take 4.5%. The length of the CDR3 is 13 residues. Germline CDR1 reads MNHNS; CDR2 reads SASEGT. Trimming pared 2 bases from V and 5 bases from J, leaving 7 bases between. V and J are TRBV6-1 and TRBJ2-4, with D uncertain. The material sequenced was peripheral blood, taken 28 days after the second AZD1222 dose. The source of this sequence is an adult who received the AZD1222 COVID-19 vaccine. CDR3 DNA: TGTGCCAGCAGTGAATTACGGCAAAACATTCAGTACTTC. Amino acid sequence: CASSELRQNIQYF.